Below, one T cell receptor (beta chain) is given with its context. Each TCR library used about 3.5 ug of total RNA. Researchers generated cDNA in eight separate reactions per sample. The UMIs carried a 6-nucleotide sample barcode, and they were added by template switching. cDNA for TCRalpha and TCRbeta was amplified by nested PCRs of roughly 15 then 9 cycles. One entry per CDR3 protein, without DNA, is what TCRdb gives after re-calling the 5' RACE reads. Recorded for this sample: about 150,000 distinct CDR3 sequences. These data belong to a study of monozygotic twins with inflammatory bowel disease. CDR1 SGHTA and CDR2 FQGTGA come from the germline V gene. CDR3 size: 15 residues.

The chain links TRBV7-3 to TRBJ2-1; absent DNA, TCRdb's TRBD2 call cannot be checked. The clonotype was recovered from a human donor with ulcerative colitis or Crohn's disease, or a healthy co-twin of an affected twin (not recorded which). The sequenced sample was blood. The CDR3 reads CASSTIAGVRNEQFF.